These 21 T cell receptor beta chains share one sample of origin, sequenced in a study of CD8 T cells in Susac syndrome. An amount of RNA that ranged from roughly 0.45 to 1 ug was reverse transcribed with random hexamers. TCRdb re-analysed the immunoSEQ multiplex PCR reads in MiXCR, keeping a single row per CDR3 protein. The table includes 95,000 to 150,000 distinct CDR3 sequences, approximately 93% detected once. Sequenced input: CD8+ T cells from PBMCs. The receptors derive from a human donor with multiple sclerosis.

The chain employs TRBV6-1 and TRBJ2-5, with D perhaps TRBD2 (5 bases). The CDR3 totals 13 residues. The V end was cut by 10 bases, the J end by 5 bases, with 17 bases between. CDR1 and CDR2 from the germline V gene are MNHNS and SASEGT. The CDR3 sequence: CATKDLTGETQYF. The CDR3 DNA follows: TGTGCCACCAAGGACCTCACGGGGGAGACCCAGTACTTC.

The chain links TRBV11-2 to TRBJ1-1; D not resolved. The CDR3 length is 13 residues. Trimming cost V 0 bases and J 2 bases, with 4 bases left between them. CDR1 is SGHAT, CDR2 FQNNGV, per germline. In DNA form, the CDR3 reads TGTGCCAGCAGCTTAGAGACAAACACTGAAGCTTTCTTT. It translates to CASSLETNTEAFF.

Worth noting for this clonotype: At one boundary the junction diverges from the germline segment, which might be a read error. CDR3 bases: TGTGCCAGCAGTATAGCGGGAGGGCACACAGATACGCAGTATTTT. The encoded protein is CASSIAGGHTDTQYF. The chain is built from TRBV12-3 or TRBV12-4 and TRBJ2-3; 11 positions match TRBD2. The CDR3 covers 15 residues.

This chain uses TRBV24-1 with TRBJ2-3, with D possibly matching TRBD2 (6 bases). The V gene's germline CDR1 is KGHDR and CDR2 SFDVKD. Trimming took off 2 bases at V and 3 bases at J, with 20 bases between the two ends. The CDR3 length is 18 residues. As DNA, the CDR3 is TGTGCCACCAGTGATTCGGAAGGGCTAGGAGGGTGGACAGATACGCAGTATTTT. This translates into CATSDSEGLGGWTDTQYF.

The chain is built from TRBV6-5 and TRBJ2-5; TRBD2 matches 10 bases. The ends lost 5 bases at V and 4 bases at J; junction bases unmatched: 7. The germline V gene has CDR1 MNHEY and CDR2 SVGAGI. The CDR3 sequence is 15 residues long. The chain's CDR3 is CASSSGGGRGETQYF. CDR3 DNA sequence: TGTGCCAGCAGTAGCGGGGGGGGCAGGGGAGAGACCCAGTACTTC.

This clonotype came up once. One junction end does not reproduce the germline sequence, and a read error may be involved. This sequence joins TRBV6-5 and TRBJ2-5; 8 nucleotides match TRBD2. Germline-derived CDR1 and CDR2 are MNHEY and SVGAGI. This CDR3 region has 14 residues. CDR3 coding DNA: TGTGCCAGCAGTTACTCTTTCGGGGGGGGCCTGGAGTTCTTC. It encodes CASSYSFGGGLEFF.

This clonotype was detected only once. This chain uses TRBV5-1 with TRBJ2-7, with 9 nucleotides matching TRBD1. The CDR3 sequence is 16 residues long. Germline-derived CDR1 and CDR2 are SGHRS and YFSETQ. Losses at the gene ends were 1 base for V and 5 bases for J; bases not matched to a gene: 10. CDR3 sequence (DNA): TGCGCCAGCAGCTTGCCCGGACAGGGGAGATTGCACGAGCAGTACTTC. Its translation is CASSLPGQGRLHEQYF.

This chain connects TRBV7-9 to TRBJ1-4; perhaps TRBD1 as D (6 bases). Germline V lookup: CDR1 SEHNR, CDR2 FQNEAQ (reference sequence). The ends were cut back, 5 bases at V and 10 bases at J, with 20 bases in the middle. The CDR3 contains 15 residues. The chain's CDR3 is CASSLFPGGGGKLFF. DNA for the CDR3: TGTGCCAGCAGCCTTTTCCCTGGGGGCGGCGGAAAACTGTTTTTT.

J is TRBJ2-1 and V is TRBV9, with D perhaps matching TRBD2 (6 bases). This CDR3 comprises 12 residues. CDR1 and CDR2 from the germline V gene are SGDLS and YYNGEE. V lost 4 bases, J lost 10 bases, and 12 bases lay in between. As DNA, the CDR3 is TGTGCCAGCAGCAAAGGAGGGGTGGAGCAGTTCTTC. Protein sequence: CASSKGGVEQFF.

The V gene is TRBV6-5, the J gene TRBJ2-5, with D perhaps matching TRBD2 (5 bases). The germline V and J ends were trimmed by 0 bases and 5 bases, with 13 bases remaining between them. CDR3 length equals 15 residues. CDR1 is MNHEY, CDR2 SVGAGI, per germline. In DNA, the CDR3 is TGTGCCAGCAGTTACTCAACCGGGATGGGGGAGACCCAGTACTTC. Its protein is CASSYSTGMGETQYF.

The chain has TRBV9 and TRBJ1-2, with 8 bases identical to TRBD1. Trimming at V came to 4 bases and at J to 8 bases, leaving 7 bases not matched to a gene. This CDR3 has 13 amino acids. Germline V lookup: CDR1 SGDLS, CDR2 YYNGEE. The CDR3 DNA follows: TGTGCCAGCAGCCTGCAGGGGGCTTGGGGCTACACCTTC. Amino acid sequence: CASSLQGAWGYTF.

The CDR3 nucleotides read TGTGCCAGCAGTGGCCGGGGGGCTCGGACTGAAGCTTTCTTT. It translates to CASSGRGARTEAFF. This chain links TRBV2 with TRBJ1-1; TRBD1 might be the D (6 bases). The CDR3 loop spans 14 amino acids. The germline V gene has CDR1 SNHLY and CDR2 FYNNEI. The V gene lost 4 bases and the J gene lost 5 bases, with 14 bases spanning the gap.

This chain uses TRBV5-6 with TRBJ2-7; TRBD2 matches at 12 bases. The CDR3 spans 17 residues. Germline V gene data show CDR1 as SGHDT and CDR2 as YYEEEE. Trimming removed 0 bases from V and 0 bases from J; junction bases left unmatched: 4. CDR3 DNA sequence: TGTGCCAGCAGCTTGGGACTAGCGGGGGTGATCTCCTACGAGCAGTACTTC. It specifies CASSLGLAGVISYEQYF.

The chain couples TRBV4-1 to TRBJ2-4, with 9 nucleotides matching TRBD1. This CDR3 is 15 amino acids long. Germline V gives CDR1 MGHRA, CDR2 YSYEKL. Trimming cost V 2 bases and J 7 bases; bases outside gene matches: 6. As DNA, the CDR3 is TGCGCCAGCAGCCAATATTCCGGGACAGGGAACATTCAGTACTTC. Translation: CASSQYSGTGNIQYF.

V gene TRBV3-1 combines with J gene TRBJ2-1; D might be TRBD1 (6 bases). CDR3 length: 17 amino acids. V lost 3 bases and J lost 4, with 19 bases in between. Germline loops: CDR1 LGHDT, CDR2 YNNKEL (reference sequence). CDR3 DNA: TGTGCCAGCAGCCACCTCCCTTGGGACACCTTGTACAATGAGCAGTTCTTC. This gives the protein CASSHLPWDTLYNEQFF.

The chain links TRBV2 to TRBJ1-1, with a weak D call TRBD1 (6 bases). V was pared by 9 bases and J by 4 bases, with 18 bases between. This CDR3 region has 14 residues. Germline CDR1 SNHLY, CDR2 FYNNEI. The CDR3 sequence is CARGWGRFGTEAFF. In DNA form, the CDR3 reads TGTGCCAGAGGCTGGGGGCGTTTCGGCACTGAAGCTTTCTTT.

The chain recombines TRBV2 with TRBJ1-2; D is unclear. Germline V gene data show CDR1 as SNHLY and CDR2 as FYNNEI. There are 16 residues in the CDR3. Trimming removed 3 bases from V and 4 bases from J, with 18 bases in between. CDR3 nucleotide sequence: TGTGCCAGCAGTGATCCCGACGGGCCCGGTGGCTATGGCTACACCTTC. As protein: CASSDPDGPGGYGYTF.

The genes are TRBV6-5 and TRBJ1-2; weak D call: TRBD1 (5 bases). Germline V gives CDR1 MNHEY, CDR2 SVGAGI. V was clipped by 4 bases and J by 5 bases, with 8 bases between them. This CDR3 region has 12 residues. This CDR3 is CASSSPGYGYTF. The CDR3 DNA sequence: TGTGCCAGCAGTTCCCCAGGGTATGGCTACACCTTC.

In DNA, the CDR3 is TGCAGTGCTAGAGGGGGGCCCGGGGAGCTGTTTTTT. This encodes CSARGGPGELFF. The genes are TRBV20-1 and TRBJ2-2; a possible D gene is TRBD1 (6 bases). V was trimmed by 1 base and J by 6 bases, leaving 6 bases between them. The CDR3 totals 12 residues. Per the germline V gene, CDR1 is DFQATT and CDR2 is SNEGSKA (reference sequence).

This chain uses TRBV9 with TRBJ2-3; no clear D. The V and J ends lost 0 bases and 2 bases respectively, with 7 bases between them. The CDR3 is 14 amino acids. Germline V gene lookup returns CDR1 SGDLS and CDR2 YYNGEE. The CDR3: CASSVGGDTDTQYF. For the CDR3, the DNA is TGTGCCAGCAGCGTAGGTGGGGACACAGATACGCAGTATTTT.

This clonotype was seen a handful of times. The chain links TRBV13 to TRBJ1-1; perhaps TRBD1 as D (6 bases). The V gene's germline CDR1 is PRHDT and CDR2 FYEKMQ (reference sequence). The CDR3 consists of 14 residues. V was shortened by 1 base and J by 8 bases, with 14 bases between the two germline ends. CDR3: CASSLEGETPEAFF. The CDR3 coding sequence is TGTGCCAGCAGCTTAGAGGGGGAGACGCCGGAAGCTTTCTTT.